Listed here are 29 T cell receptor beta chains from one sample, sequenced in a study of CD8 T cells in ankylosing spondylitis. A single record per CDR3 protein comes from TCRdb applying MiXCR to the 5' RACE reads. Of hundreds of thousands of distinct CDR3 sequences listed, roughly 25% are singletons. Sequencing was done on a sample of blood, either unsorted or a sorted T cell fraction (not recorded which). The receptors here all came from a male donor with ankylosing spondylitis or in good health (not recorded which).

This clonotype was counted ten times or more. The chain carries TRBV20-1 and TRBJ2-1; TRBD1 matches at 10 bases. Germline lookup yields CDR1 DFQATT and CDR2 SNEGSKA (reference sequence). The CDR3 length is 16 residues. V was pared by 5 bases and J by 0 bases, with 7 bases of the junction left unmatched. The CDR3 region is CSASSRTGGSYNEQFF. Written as DNA, the CDR3 is TGCAGTGCTTCGAGTAGGACAGGGGGCTCCTACAATGAGCAGTTCTTC.

This clonotype was observed many times. This chain links TRBV20-1 with TRBJ2-7, with TRBD1 matching over 8 bases. With 6 bases clipped from V and 4 bases from J, the junction kept 14 bases outside the gene matches. The germline CDR1 and CDR2 sequences are DFQATT and SNEGSKA (reference sequence). The CDR3 length is 15 residues. CDR3 in DNA: TGCAGTGCCGAATACAGGGGGGACAGACCTTACGAGCAGTACTTC. Its translation: CSAEYRGDRPYEQYF.

The chain joins TRBV6-1 to TRBJ1-2; no firm D call. The V and J ends lost 3 bases and 5 bases respectively, with 13 bases between them. The germline gives CDR1 MNHNS, CDR2 SASEGT. The CDR3 is 14 residues long. The CDR3 loop reads CASSDTTTPYGYTF. In DNA form, the CDR3 reads TGTGCCAGCAGTGATACGACTACCCCATATGGCTACACCTTC.

This clonotype was seen ten or more times. The V gene is TRBV12-3 or TRBV12-4, the J gene TRBJ2-5, with TRBD2 as a possible D gene (6 bases). The CDR3 sequence is 14 residues long. The germline V and J ends were trimmed by 6 bases and 4 bases, with 15 bases remaining between them. The CDR3 here is CASSPGTGVETQYF. The CDR3 nucleotides are TGTGCCAGCAGCCCCGGGACTGGGGTAGAGACCCAGTACTTC.

This sequence joins TRBV7-9 and TRBJ2-3; a possible D gene is TRBD1 (6 bases). The CDR3 has 15 residues. V was cut by 4 bases and J by 2 bases, with 13 bases left in between. The V gene's germline CDR1 is SEHNR and CDR2 FQNEAQ (reference sequence). As DNA, the CDR3 is TGTGCCAGCAGCTCCACAGACAGGATCACAGATACGCAGTATTTT. Amino acids: CASSSTDRITDTQYF.

The CDR3 DNA sequence: TGCAGTGCTAGGGGGAAGAACATTCAGTACTTC. Residues: CSARGKNIQYF. This chain connects TRBV20-1 to TRBJ2-4; no reliable D call. The CDR3 runs 11 residues. The germline V gene encodes CDR1 DFQATT and CDR2 SNEGSKA (reference sequence). V lost 3 bases and J lost 7, with 7 bases in between.

The chain employs TRBV12-3 or TRBV12-4 and TRBJ1-5; a possible D gene is TRBD1 (5 bases). The V end was cut by 1 base, the J end by 7 bases, with 8 bases between. CDR3 length equals 13 residues. The CDR3 protein is CASSLGGRQPQHF. As DNA, the CDR3 is TGTGCCAGCAGTTTAGGGGGGAGGCAGCCCCAGCATTTT.

A few counts support this clonotype. The chain joins TRBV6-5 to TRBJ2-1, with a tentative D call TRBD1 (6 bases). Looked up from germline, CDR1 is MNHEY and CDR2 is SVGAGI. CDR3 length equals 13 residues. Trimming removed 4 bases at V and 8 bases at J, with 12 bases between. The CDR3, as DNA: TGTGCCAGCAGTTCCGACAGGCTACATGAGCAGTTCTTC. This translates into CASSSDRLHEQFF.

There are many counts of this clonotype. J is TRBJ2-3 and V is TRBV4-1; 12 positions agree with TRBD2. The CDR3 is made up of 19 amino acids. The junction had 15 bases not matched to a gene; V was cut back by 1 base and J by 7 bases. CDR1 MGHRA and CDR2 YSYEKL come from the germline V gene. This CDR3 reads CASSQVWASGRALVNTQYF. DNA of the CDR3: TGCGCCAGCAGCCAAGTTTGGGCTAGCGGGAGGGCCCTGGTAAATACGCAGTATTTT.

This rearrangement joins TRBV10-3 to TRBJ2-1; D not certain. The CDR3 extends over 13 amino acids. V dropped 8 bases and J dropped 5 bases, with 13 bases sitting between them. Germline-derived CDR1 and CDR2 are ENHRY and SYGVKD. For the CDR3, the DNA is TGTGCCATCGGTCCCCCCGCAAACAATGAGCAGTTCTTC. Translation gives CAIGPPANNEQFF.

The V and J genes are TRBV6-5 and TRBJ2-5; 7 bases fit TRBD2. This CDR3 comprises 16 residues. Germline V gene data show CDR1 as MNHEY and CDR2 as SVGAGI. The V and J ends lost 0 bases and 5 bases, in that order; junction bases with no gene match: 9. CDR3 amino acids: CASSYSSRWEGETQYF. Here the CDR3 DNA reads TGTGCCAGCAGTTACTCTAGTCGGTGGGAGGGGGAGACCCAGTACTTC.

CDR3 region: CSVVWGRARDGSYEQYF. The CDR3 nucleotides read TGCAGCGTTGTTTGGGGACGGGCGCGGGACGGCTCCTACGAGCAGTACTTC. This chain connects TRBV29-1 to TRBJ2-7; weak D call: TRBD2 (6 bases). CDR1 is SQVTM, CDR2 ANQGSEA, per germline. Trimming stripped 4 bases from V and 0 bases from J, with 22 bases between. The CDR3 covers 17 residues.

The sample holds a few counts of this clonotype. The chain combines TRBV29-1 with TRBJ2-7, with 9 bases fitting TRBD1. Germline values: CDR1 SQVTM, CDR2 ANQGSEA. V dropped 3 bases and J dropped 2; count of bases not matched to a gene: 2. The length of the CDR3 is 13 residues. This CDR3 reads CSVDGTGTYEQYF. Written as DNA, the CDR3 is TGCAGCGTTGATGGGACAGGGACCTACGAGCAGTACTTC.

The chain carries TRBV12-3 or TRBV12-4 and TRBJ2-1; no firm D call. The V end lost 5 bases, the J end lost 15 bases, and 17 bases lay between the germline ends. This CDR3 has 12 residues. The CDR3 DNA reads as TGTGCCAGCAGTGTGCGAGGTAGATATCTGTTCTTC. Its translation: CASSVRGRYLFF.

This chain connects TRBV10-3 to TRBJ2-5; possibly TRBD2 for D (7 bases). The CDR3 is 13 residues long. The V gene lost 7 bases and the J gene lost 2 bases, with 11 bases spanning the gap. Germline-derived CDR1 and CDR2 are ENHRY and SYGVKD. The CDR3 loop reads CAITGGKQETQYF. CDR3 DNA sequence: TGTGCCATCACGGGGGGCAAACAAGAGACCCAGTACTTC.

The J gene is TRBJ1-1, the V gene TRBV7-3; D remains unclear. Germline lookup yields CDR1 SGHTA and CDR2 FQGTGA. V was shortened by 2 bases and J by 3 bases, with 16 bases between the two germline ends. The CDR3 contains 16 residues. This chain's CDR3 is CASSLSPGPGDTEAFF. CDR3 sequence (DNA): TGTGCCAGCAGCTTATCCCCCGGACCCGGGGACACTGAAGCTTTCTTT.

This clonotype was counted many times. The chain joins TRBV9 to TRBJ2-1; TRBD1 matches 9 bases. From germline, CDR1 is SGDLS and CDR2 YYNGEE. This CDR3 is built from 14 residues. V trimming: 4 bases; J trimming: 7 bases; junction bases outside the gene matches: 6. The CDR3 spells CASSPRDRANEQFF. The CDR3 DNA follows: TGTGCCAGCAGCCCCCGGGACAGGGCAAATGAGCAGTTCTTC.

This chain connects TRBV19 to TRBJ2-2, with D unclear. Germline-derived CDR1 and CDR2 are LNHDA and SQIVND (reference sequence). The CDR3 runs 13 residues. Trimming left V 3 bases short and J 1 base short, with 3 bases between. DNA of the CDR3: TGTGCCAGTAGTATTCAGAACACCGGGGAGCTGTTTTTT. This codes for CASSIQNTGELFF.

This clonotype appeared many times. The chain has TRBV12-3 or TRBV12-4 and TRBJ2-5, with 9 bases matching TRBD1. V was pared by 7 bases and J by 2 bases, with 5 bases of the junction left unmatched. The CDR3 is made up of 14 amino acids. The CDR3 reads CASIPGQGQETQYF. The CDR3 DNA follows: TGTGCCAGCATTCCTGGACAGGGGCAAGAGACCCAGTACTTC.

This clonotype occurred many times. The genes are TRBV7-9 and TRBJ1-1; no clear D. Trimming left V 3 bases short and J 7 bases short, with 15 bases between. Germline CDR1 and CDR2: SEHNR and FQNEAQ (reference sequence). The CDR3 sequence is 14 residues long. CDR3 amino acids: CASSLVNNGYEAFF. CDR3 nucleotide sequence: TGTGCCAGCAGCTTGGTAAACAACGGCTATGAAGCTTTCTTT.

CDR3 sequence (DNA): TGTGCCATCAGTGAGTCGGGGCCATCTGGGGCCAACGTCCTGACTTTC. This translates into CAISESGPSGANVLTF. The rearrangement joins TRBV10-3 to TRBJ2-6; possibly TRBD1 for D (5 bases). Trimming pared 0 bases from V and 1 base from J, leaving 7 bases between. The CDR3 sequence is 16 residues long. In germline, CDR1 is ENHRY, CDR2 SYGVKD.

This clonotype was seen only a few times. V usage is TRBV4-2 and J usage is TRBJ2-6; no firm D call. Germline-derived CDR1 and CDR2 are LGHNA and YNFKEQ. The V end was cut by 3 bases, the J end by 1 base, with 10 bases between. The CDR3 length is 16 residues. In nucleotides, the CDR3 is TGTGCCAGCAGCCAGAGAGGTGGGTCTGGGGCCAACGTCCTGACTTTC. Amino acid sequence: CASSQRGGSGANVLTF.

This clonotype was observed at least ten times. The rearrangement joins TRBV29-1 to TRBJ2-2, with D tentatively TRBD1 or TRBD2 (5 bases each). Germline CDR1 and CDR2: SQVTM and ANQGSEA. The V and J ends lost 4 bases and 4 bases respectively, with 10 bases between them. This CDR3 comprises 13 residues. The CDR3 DNA sequence: TGCAGCGTTGGGGGGTGGCCCACCGGGGAGCTGTTTTTT. Translating it yields CSVGGWPTGELFF.

This clonotype was counted at least ten times. This chain joins TRBV6-5 and TRBJ2-3; D gene uncertain. V lost 0 bases to trimming and J lost 0 bases, with 7 bases between them. This CDR3 contains 15 residues. Per germline, CDR1 MNHEY and CDR2 SVGAGI. The CDR3 region is CASSYSAWSTDTQYF. CDR3 in DNA: TGTGCCAGCAGTTACTCGGCGTGGAGCACAGATACGCAGTATTTT.

This clonotype has more than one count but fewer than ten. The chain links TRBV5-1 to TRBJ2-1; D might be TRBD2 (6 bases). V gave up 4 bases and J gave up 0 bases, with 14 bases separating them. The CDR3 is 16 amino acids. CDR1 and CDR2 from the germline V gene are SGHRS and YFSETQ. CDR3: CASSAPGRSSYNEQFF. DNA of the CDR3: TGCGCCAGCAGCGCCCCAGGGAGGAGCTCCTACAATGAGCAGTTCTTC.

This clonotype was seen repeatedly, ten times or more. Relative to the germline gene, one junction end is altered; a read error may explain this. The rearrangement joins TRBV12-5 to TRBJ2-1, with 10 nucleotides matching TRBD2. The CDR3 has 13 residues. Germline loops: CDR1 LGHNT, CDR2 FRNRAP. The CDR3, as DNA: TGTGCTAGTGGTTCCGAGGAGGGACTAGCGCCACTCTTC. Translated, it gives CASGSEEGLAPLF.

This clonotype was recorded many times. The chain uses TRBV10-3 and TRBJ2-2; D is possibly TRBD2 (7 bases). The CDR3 runs to 15 residues. The germline gives CDR1 ENHRY, CDR2 SYGVKD. Trimming shortened V by 2 bases and J by 6 bases, and 13 bases separated the two germline ends. This CDR3 is CAISERGAPAGELFF. The CDR3 coding sequence is TGTGCCATCAGTGAGCGGGGGGCCCCGGCCGGGGAGCTGTTTTTT.

The chain is built from TRBV5-1 and TRBJ1-4; D may be TRBD1 (5 bases). V was cut by 0 bases and J by 8 bases, with 11 bases left in between. Germline V CDR1 and CDR2: SGHRS, YFSETQ. The CDR3 is 14 residues long. In nucleotides, the CDR3 is TGCGCCAGCAGCTTGGGGGGCACGGAAGAAAAACTGTTTTTT. The encoded protein is CASSLGGTEEKLFF.

This clonotype was counted between two and nine times. The chain has TRBV20-1 and TRBJ1-2, with a weak D call TRBD1 (5 bases). The V gene's germline CDR1 is DFQATT and CDR2 SNEGSKA (reference sequence). V was cut by 0 bases and J by 7 bases, with 15 bases left in between. The CDR3 totals 14 residues. Written as DNA, the CDR3 is TGCAGTGCTAGAGAGGCCGGGGGAAAGAGTGGCTACACCTTC. Residues: CSAREAGGKSGYTF.